The 5 T cell receptor beta chains given below trace back to one sample, sequenced in a study of blood T cell repertoires in COVID-19. The protocol was immunoSEQ multiplex PCR, while the TCRdb copy is restricted to in-frame clones and leaves out a portion. The table lists 250,000 or so clones, 88% of them singletons. The sequencing input was PBMCs or T cells enriched from blood (not recorded which). The receptor source for this set is a young woman who had been exposed to COVID-19.

This chain joins TRBV6-5 and TRBJ2-2, with 7 nucleotides matching TRBD2. Losses at the gene ends were 2 bases for V and 1 base for J; bases not matched to a gene: 4. Looked up from germline, CDR1 is MNHEY and CDR2 is SVGAGI. The CDR3 is 16 amino acids. The CDR3 DNA reads as TGTGCCAGCAGTTACAAGGTAGCGGGGAACACCGGGGAGCTGTTTTTT. This translates into CASSYKVAGNTGELFF.

The V call is TRBV9, the J call TRBJ2-1, with D tentatively TRBD2 (6 bases). Germline assignment: CDR1 SGDLS and CDR2 YYNGEE. The CDR3 covers 16 residues. Trimming cost V 4 bases and J 0 bases, with 14 bases left between them. CDR3 DNA sequence: TGTGCCAGCAGCCCCACCGGGACTTCCTCCTACAATGAGCAGTTCTTC. Amino acid sequence: CASSPTGTSSYNEQFF.

The chain links TRBV28 to TRBJ2-1; 8 bases fit TRBD2. The CDR3 length is 15 residues. The ends lost 6 bases at V and 3 bases at J; junction bases unmatched: 7. CDR1 is MDHEN and CDR2 is SYDVKM in the germline V gene. CDR3 sequence: CASSPPRGGYNEQFF. The CDR3 DNA is TGTGCCAGCAGCCCACCCCGGGGGGGCTACAATGAGCAGTTCTTC.

CDR3 region: CASSLVAAMNTEAFF. CDR3 DNA: TGCGCCAGCAGCTTGGTGGCCGCAATGAACACTGAAGCTTTCTTT. V usage is TRBV5-1 and J usage is TRBJ1-1; D ambiguous. Trimming took 0 bases from V and 0 from J, leaving 9 bases between them. The germline V gene has CDR1 SGHRS and CDR2 YFSETQ. This CDR3 contains 15 residues.

CDR3: CASRRTSGTGELFF. CDR3 nucleotide sequence: TGTGCCAGCAGGAGGACTAGCGGGACCGGGGAGCTGTTTTTT. This rearrangement joins TRBV11-2 to TRBJ2-2; 11 positions match TRBD2. With V trimmed by 6 bases and J by 5 bases, 2 bases remained unmatched. Germline loops: CDR1 SGHAT, CDR2 FQNNGV. CDR3 length: 14 amino acids.